The rows below give T cell receptor beta chains drawn from one sample of a study of blood T cell repertoires in COVID-19. Measured with immunoSEQ multiplex PCR; TCRdb has only the in-frame clones, and not every one. The sample holds 200,000 to 250,000 clones, around 83% seen once. The specimen was peripheral blood. These receptors originate from a woman older than 75 with COVID-19, enrolled during active disease. CDR3s include the opening cysteine and the closing phenylalanine or tryptophan.

v_call: TRBV18
cdr3_aa: CASSQASVGTDTQYF

v_call: TRBV12-3/TRBV12-4
cdr3_aa: CASSLGSGAALHF

v_call: TRBV5-8
cdr3_aa: CASSPGLAAMQETQYF

v_call: TRBV7-6
cdr3_aa: CASSLEQSSGPQHF

v_call: TRBV2
cdr3_aa: CASSLRGGNGYTF

v_call: TRBV5-8
cdr3_aa: CASSLALAGGPREQFF

v_call: TRBV7-6
cdr3_aa: CASSPQQVLQYF

v_call: TRBV15
cdr3_aa: CATSRRTGDTEAFF

v_call: TRBV5-4
cdr3_aa: CASSLEGADGYTF

v_call: TRBV9
cdr3_aa: CASSGLAGAETQYF

v_call: TRBV6-5
cdr3_aa: CASSYEGSAGYTF

v_call: TRBV5-1
cdr3_aa: CASSLDPGGFNEQFF

v_call: TRBV29-1
cdr3_aa: CSGGTGTFTEAFF

v_call: TRBV7-6
cdr3_aa: CASSLTAGTGGATQYF

v_call: TRBV9
cdr3_aa: CASSRSGGGETQYF

v_call: TRBV9
cdr3_aa: CASSVAVGDQPQHF

v_call: TRBV9
cdr3_aa: CASSVEDRGPTGELFF

v_call: TRBV5-1
cdr3_aa: CASSLRSLETEAFF

v_call: TRBV30
cdr3_aa: CAWSLRGGNTEAFF

v_call: TRBV5-4
cdr3_aa: CASSLAIGQGALGISDTQYF

v_call: TRBV25-1
cdr3_aa: CASTVTAGSVPFF

v_call: TRBV11-2
cdr3_aa: CASSSPSAGVYGYTF

v_call: TRBV7-2
cdr3_aa: CASSSSGTSHTDTQYF

v_call: TRBV19
cdr3_aa: CASSPVVRGAANTEAFF

v_call: TRBV4-1
cdr3_aa: CASSIRQGQGETQYF

v_call: TRBV30
cdr3_aa: CAWSVWPLQETQYF

v_call: TRBV6-2/TRBV6-3
cdr3_aa: CASSSDRVQPQHF

v_call: TRBV4-3
cdr3_aa: CASSQTGGLASSGNIQYF